These 8 T cell receptor beta chains originate from one sample sequenced in a study of CXCR3-negative and CXCR3-positive naive CD8 T cells. The libraries of TRB cDNA were prepared using 5' RACE with UMI labels. TCRdb reprocessed the 5' RACE reads and stores each CDR3 protein as one record, lacking DNA. Its clone listing holds about 98,000 distinct CDR3 sequences. No antigen has been identified for these receptors. Findings and caveats of the study: Against CXCR3-negative naive cells, CXCR3-positive naive cells showed more hydrophobic TRB CDR3s.

Material: naive CXCR3+ CD8+ T cells from blood. Subset indicated: CD45RO-CCR7+CD27+CD95- naive CD8+ T cells expressing CXCR3 (TNR3+). These TCRs come from a human donor in good health. Some clones in this sample may be carry-over from other donors' samples.

This sequence joins TRBV28 and TRBJ2-3; TCRdb's D call, TRBD1, is unchecked because there is no DNA. CDR1 MDHEN and CDR2 SYDVKM come from the germline V gene. The CDR3 extends over 18 amino acids. The CDR3 reads CASSPNIGTHYFTDTQYF.

V is TRBV9 and J is TRBJ2-5; no DNA is available, so the TRBD2 call from TCRdb remains unchecked. Per germline, CDR1 SGDLS and CDR2 YYNGEE. The CDR3 length is 14 residues. CDR3 sequence reads: CASSVAGAGETQYF.

The chain joins TRBV5-1 to TRBJ1-1; TCRdb's D gene call, TRBD1, goes unchecked for lack of DNA. The CDR3 sequence is 15 residues long. The V gene's germline CDR1 is SGHRS and CDR2 YFSETQ. The CDR3 reads CASSSIGQGYTEAFF.

The chain couples TRBV29-1 to TRBJ2-7; TCRdb outputs TRBD1, but without DNA this stays unchecked. The germline CDR1 and CDR2 sequences are SQVTM and ANQGSEA. The CDR3 extends over 16 amino acids. CDR3 loop: CSVDNYGRQGVYEQYF.

The V and J genes are TRBV5-1 and TRBJ2-4; TCRdb calls TRBD1, which cannot be checked without DNA. Germline CDR1 SGHRS, CDR2 YFSETQ. There are 15 residues in the CDR3. CDR3 sequence: CASSLPLEAKNIQYF.

This chain joins TRBV6-6 and TRBJ2-7; TCRdb's D call, TRBD1, is unchecked because there is no DNA. Germline CDR1 MNHNY, CDR2 SVGAGI (reference sequence). This CDR3 spans 14 amino acids. The CDR3 spells CASSLQGGSNEQYF.

The chain has TRBV14 and TRBJ2-1; TCRdb indicates TRBD2, and absent DNA this call remains unverified. This CDR3 region has 20 residues. Germline V gene lookup returns CDR1 SGHDN and CDR2 FVKESK. The CDR3: CASSHPRETSGSFSYNEQFF. Complete variable domain (other parts from reference TRBV14 and TRBJ2-1): EAGVTQFPSHSVIEKGQTVTLRCDPISGHDNLYWYRRVMGKEIKFLLHFVKESKQDESGMPNNRFLAERTGGTYSTLKVQPAELEDSGVYFCASSHPRETSGSFSYNEQFFGPGTRLTVL.

The chain has TRBV12-3 or TRBV12-4 and TRBJ2-5; no DNA is available, so the TRBD2 call from TCRdb remains unchecked. The CDR3 sequence is 17 residues long. The CDR3: CASSYQTSGEDKETQYF.